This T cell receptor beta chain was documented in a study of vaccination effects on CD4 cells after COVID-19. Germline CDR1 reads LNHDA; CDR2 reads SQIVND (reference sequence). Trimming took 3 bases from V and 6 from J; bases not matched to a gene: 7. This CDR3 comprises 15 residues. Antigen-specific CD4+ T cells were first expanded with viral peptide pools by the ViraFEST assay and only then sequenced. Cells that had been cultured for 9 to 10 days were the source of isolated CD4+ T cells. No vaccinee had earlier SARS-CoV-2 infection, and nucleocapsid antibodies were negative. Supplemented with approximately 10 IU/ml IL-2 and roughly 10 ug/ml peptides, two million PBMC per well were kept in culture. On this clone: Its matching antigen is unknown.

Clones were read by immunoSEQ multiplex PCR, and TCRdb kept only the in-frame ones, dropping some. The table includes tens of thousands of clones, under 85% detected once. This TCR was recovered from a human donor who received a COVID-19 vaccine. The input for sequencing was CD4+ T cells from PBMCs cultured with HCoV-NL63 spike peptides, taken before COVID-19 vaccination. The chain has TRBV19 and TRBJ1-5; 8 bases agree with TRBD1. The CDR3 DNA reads TGTGCCAGTAGTATTGTAGGACAGGGCTTTCAGCCCCAGCATTTT. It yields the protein CASSIVGQGFQPQHF. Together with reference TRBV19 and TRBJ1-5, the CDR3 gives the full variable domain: DGGITQSPKYLFRKEGQNVTLSCEQNLNHDAMYWYRQDPGQGLRLIYYSQIVNDFQKGDIAEGYSVSREKKESFPLTVTSAQKNPTAFYLCASSIVGQGFQPQHFGDGTRLSIL.